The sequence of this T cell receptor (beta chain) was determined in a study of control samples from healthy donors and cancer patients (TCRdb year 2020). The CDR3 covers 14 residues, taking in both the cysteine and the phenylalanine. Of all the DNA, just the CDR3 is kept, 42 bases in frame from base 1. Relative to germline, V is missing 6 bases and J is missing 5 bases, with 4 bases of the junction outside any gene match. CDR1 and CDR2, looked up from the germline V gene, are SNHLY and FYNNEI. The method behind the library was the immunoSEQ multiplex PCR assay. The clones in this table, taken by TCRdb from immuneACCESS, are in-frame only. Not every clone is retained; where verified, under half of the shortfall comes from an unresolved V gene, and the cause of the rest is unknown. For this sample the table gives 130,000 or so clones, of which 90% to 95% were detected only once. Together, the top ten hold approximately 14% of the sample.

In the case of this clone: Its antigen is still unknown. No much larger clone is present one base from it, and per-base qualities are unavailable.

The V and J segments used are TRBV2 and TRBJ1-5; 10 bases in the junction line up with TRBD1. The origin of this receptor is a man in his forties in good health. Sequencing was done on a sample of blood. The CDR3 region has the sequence CASSQGQGHQPQHF. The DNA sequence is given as TGTGCCAGCAGCCAGGGACAGGGGCATCAGCCCCAGCATTTT.